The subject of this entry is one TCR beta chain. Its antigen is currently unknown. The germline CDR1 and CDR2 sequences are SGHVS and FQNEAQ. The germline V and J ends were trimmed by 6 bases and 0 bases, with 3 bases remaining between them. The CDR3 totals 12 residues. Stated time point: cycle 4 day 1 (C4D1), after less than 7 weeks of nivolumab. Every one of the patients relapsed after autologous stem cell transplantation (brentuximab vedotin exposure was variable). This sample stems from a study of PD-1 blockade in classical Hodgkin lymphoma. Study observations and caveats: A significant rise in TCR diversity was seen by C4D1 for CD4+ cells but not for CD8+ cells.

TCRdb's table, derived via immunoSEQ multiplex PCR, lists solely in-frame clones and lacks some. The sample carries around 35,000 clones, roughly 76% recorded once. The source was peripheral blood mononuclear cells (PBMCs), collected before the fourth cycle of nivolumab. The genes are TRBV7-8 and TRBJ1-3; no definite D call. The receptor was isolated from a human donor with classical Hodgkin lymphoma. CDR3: CASRGSGNTIYF. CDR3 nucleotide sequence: TGTGCCAGCAGAGGCTCTGGAAACACCATATATTTT.